This TCR beta chain was identified during a study of CD8 T cells in ankylosing spondylitis. A note on this clonotype: The target antigen is unknown.

Germline V gene sequence: CDR1 LGHNT, CDR2 FRNRAP. The trim removed 1 base at V and 6 bases at J, leaving 4 bases unmatched. The CDR3 has 15 residues. TCRdb reprocessed the 5' RACE reads with MiXCR, giving one entry per CDR3 protein. Among over 600,000 distinct CDR3 sequences, around 20% were seen once, and the ten largest hold under 20%. General study results and limits: Clones linked with disease were CD8+ and fairly uncommon in the peripheral blood. Enrichment of disease-linked clones was reportedly significant in matched ankylosing spondylitis synovial fluid. Several highly homologous variants formed a TCR beta motif that appeared characteristic of ankylosing spondylitis blood.

This sequence originates from a male donor with ankylosing spondylitis. The specimen was blood, either unsorted or a sorted T cell fraction (not recorded which). The chain is built from TRBV12-5 and TRBJ2-3, with 10 bases identical to TRBD1. Here the CDR3 DNA reads TGTGCTAGTGGTTTGGGACAGGGGGCGTTGGATACGCAGTATTTT. Protein product: CASGLGQGALDTQYF. Drawing the rest from reference TRBV12-5 and TRBJ2-3, the complete variable domain is DARVTQTPRHKVTEMGQEVTMRCQPILGHNTVFWYRQTMMQGLELLAYFRNRAPLDDSGMPKDRFSAEMPDATLATLKIQPSEPRDSAVYFCASGLGQGALDTQYFGPGTRLTVL.